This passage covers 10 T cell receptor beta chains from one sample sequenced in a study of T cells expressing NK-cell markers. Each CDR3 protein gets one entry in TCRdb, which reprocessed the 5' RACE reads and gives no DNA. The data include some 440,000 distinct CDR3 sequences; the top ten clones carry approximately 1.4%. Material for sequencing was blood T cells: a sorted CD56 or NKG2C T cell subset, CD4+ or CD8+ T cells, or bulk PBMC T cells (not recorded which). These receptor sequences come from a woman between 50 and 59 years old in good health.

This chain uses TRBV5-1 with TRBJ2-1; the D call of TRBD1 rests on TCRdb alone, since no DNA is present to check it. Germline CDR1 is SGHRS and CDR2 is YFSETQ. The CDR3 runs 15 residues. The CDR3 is CASRTGHTTMGEQFF.

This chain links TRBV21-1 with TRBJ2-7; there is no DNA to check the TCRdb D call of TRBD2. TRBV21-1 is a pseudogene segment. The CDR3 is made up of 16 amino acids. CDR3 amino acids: CASREGRGSMGYEQYF.

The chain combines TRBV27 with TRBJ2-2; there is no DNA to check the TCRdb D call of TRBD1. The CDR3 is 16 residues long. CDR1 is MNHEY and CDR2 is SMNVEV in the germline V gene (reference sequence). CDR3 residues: CASRPTGQSGTGELFF.

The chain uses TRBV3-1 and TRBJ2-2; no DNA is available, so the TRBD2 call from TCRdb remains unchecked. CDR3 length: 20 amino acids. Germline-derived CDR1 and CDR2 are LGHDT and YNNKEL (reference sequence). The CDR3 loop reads CASRSKSGTSGAGNTGELFF.

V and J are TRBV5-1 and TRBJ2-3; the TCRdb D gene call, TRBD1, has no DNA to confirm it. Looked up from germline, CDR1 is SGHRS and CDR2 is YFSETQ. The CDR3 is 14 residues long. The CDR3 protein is CATRGSFSTDTQYF. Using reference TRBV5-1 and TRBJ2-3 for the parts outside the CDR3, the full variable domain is KAGVTQTPRYLIKTRGQQVTLSCSPISGHRSVSWYQQTPGQGLQFLFEYFSETQRNKGNFPGRFSGRQFSNSRSEMNVSTLELGDSALYLCATRGSFSTDTQYFGPGTRLTVL.

The CDR3 reads CSVGTALNEQFF. This chain joins TRBV29-1 and TRBJ2-1; TCRdb indicates TRBD1, and absent DNA this call remains unverified. This CDR3 is built from 12 residues. The germline gives CDR1 SQVTM, CDR2 ANQGSEA.

The CDR3 sequence: CASSPGTADNSPLHF. The chain employs TRBV5-1 and TRBJ1-6. Germline V gene sequence: CDR1 SGHRS, CDR2 YFSETQ. CDR3 length: 15 amino acids.

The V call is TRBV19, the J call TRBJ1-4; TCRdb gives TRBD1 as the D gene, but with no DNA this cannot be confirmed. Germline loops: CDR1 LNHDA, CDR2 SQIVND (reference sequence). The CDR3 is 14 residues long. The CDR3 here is CASKTGARNEKLFF.

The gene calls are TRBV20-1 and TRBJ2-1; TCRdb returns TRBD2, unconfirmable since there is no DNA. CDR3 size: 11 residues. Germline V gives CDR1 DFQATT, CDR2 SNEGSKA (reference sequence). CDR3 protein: CSARDGGRKFF.

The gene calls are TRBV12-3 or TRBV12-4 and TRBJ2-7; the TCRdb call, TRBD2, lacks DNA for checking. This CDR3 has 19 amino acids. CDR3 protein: CASSLRLSSGLLSSYEQYF.